This T cell receptor (beta chain) derives from a study of sequential checkpoint blockade in melanoma. Study at large: Patients were randomized 1:1 to nivolumab-then-ipilimumab or ipilimumab-then-nivolumab first-line. Both treatment sequences were followed by maintenance nivolumab.

Assay used: immunoSEQ multiplex PCR; TCRdb lists only in-frame clones, some missing. This table has fewer than 15,000 clones, approximately 70% appearing once. On this clone itself: This CDR3 is also generated by other DNA sequences in the sample.

The treatment was: randomized to nivolumab then ipilimumab (arm A) or the reverse (arm B). None of the patients previously received DNA-damaging chemotherapy. Live CD3+CD8+ CD19− CD56− cells were sorted from PBMCs. This sequence originates from a human donor with melanoma. This specimen was CD8+ T cells sorted from blood (inferred from file names), taken from a patient given nivolumab and ipilimumab in sequence.

This CDR3 is CASSPPGVSTDTQYF. CDR3 DNA: TGTGCCAGCAGCCCACCGGGTGTTAGCACAGATACGCAGTATTTT. The rearrangement uses TRBV7-9 and TRBJ2-3; the D is unclear. CDR1 is SEHNR and CDR2 is FQNEAQ in the germline V gene (reference sequence). V lost 5 bases and J 0 bases, leaving 12 bases between the germline ends. This CDR3 spans 15 amino acids.